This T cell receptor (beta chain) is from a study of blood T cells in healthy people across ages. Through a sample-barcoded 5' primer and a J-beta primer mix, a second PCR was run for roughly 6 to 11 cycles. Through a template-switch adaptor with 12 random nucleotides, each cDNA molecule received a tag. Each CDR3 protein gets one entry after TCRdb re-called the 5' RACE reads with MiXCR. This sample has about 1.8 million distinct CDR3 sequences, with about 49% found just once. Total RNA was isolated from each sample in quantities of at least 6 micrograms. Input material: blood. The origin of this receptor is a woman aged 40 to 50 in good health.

The CDR3 DNA follows: TGTGCCAGCAGCGTAGGTTCTGGGTCTACTGAAGCTTTCTTT. Amino acids: CASSVGSGSTEAFF. The J gene is TRBJ1-1, the V gene TRBV9; no definite D call. Trimming pared 0 bases from V and 5 bases from J, leaving 11 bases between. Germline V lookup: CDR1 SGDLS, CDR2 YYNGEE. CDR3 size: 14 residues. The variable domain in full, with the rest retrieved from reference TRBV9 and TRBJ1-1, is DSGVTQTPKHLITATGQRVTLRCSPRSGDLSVYWYQQSLDQGLQFLIQYYNGEERAKGNILERFSAQQFPDLHSELNLSSLELGDSALYFCASSVGSGSTEAFFGQGTRLTVV.